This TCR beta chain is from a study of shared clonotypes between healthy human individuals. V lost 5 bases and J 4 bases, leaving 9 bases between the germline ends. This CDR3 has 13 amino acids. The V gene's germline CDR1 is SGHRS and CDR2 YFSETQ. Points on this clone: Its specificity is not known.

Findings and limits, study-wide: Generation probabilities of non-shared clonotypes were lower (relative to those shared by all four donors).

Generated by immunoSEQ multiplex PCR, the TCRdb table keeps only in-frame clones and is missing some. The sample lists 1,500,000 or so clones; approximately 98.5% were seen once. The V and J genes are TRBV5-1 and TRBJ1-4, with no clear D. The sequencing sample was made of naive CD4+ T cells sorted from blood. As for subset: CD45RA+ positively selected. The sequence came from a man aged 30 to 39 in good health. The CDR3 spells CASSVSYNEKLFF. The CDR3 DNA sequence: TGCGCCAGCAGTGTCAGTTATAATGAAAAACTGTTTTTT.